This passage covers 20 T cell receptor beta chains from one sample sequenced in a study of blood T cell repertoires in COVID-19. Assay used: immunoSEQ multiplex PCR; TCRdb lists only in-frame clones, some missing. The sample includes 150,000 to 250,000 clones, 75% to 85% of them seen just once. Sequenced sample: PBMCs or T cells enriched from blood (not recorded which). These receptors were taken from a man aged 40-50 years who had recovered from COVID-19.

This clone was observed a few times. The chain uses TRBV7-2 and TRBJ2-1; TRBD2 matches 10 bases. The germline V gene has CDR1 SGHTA and CDR2 FQGNSA. CDR3 length equals 13 residues. The V gene end was trimmed by 4 bases and the J gene end by 10 bases; junction bases not matched to a gene: 4. CDR3 amino acids: CASSWDSGREQFF. The CDR3 coding sequence is TGTGCCAGCAGCTGGGATAGCGGGAGGGAGCAGTTCTTC. Full variable domain (remainder filled in from reference TRBV7-2 and TRBJ2-1): GAGVSQSPSNKVTEKGKDVELRCDPISGHTALYWYRQSLGQGLEFLIYFQGNSAPDKSGLPSDRFSAERTGGSVSTLTIQRTQQEDSAVYLCASSWDSGREQFFGPGTRLTVL.

The chain recombines TRBV5-6 with TRBJ2-1, with 9 bases that match TRBD1. This CDR3 contains 16 residues. Germline V gene data show CDR1 as SGHDT and CDR2 as YYEEEE. V dropped 4 bases and J dropped 5; count of bases not matched to a gene: 10. The CDR3 reads CASSPTGQGVDNEQFF. The CDR3 coding sequence is TGTGCCAGCAGCCCCACGGGACAGGGAGTTGACAATGAGCAGTTCTTC. The full variable domain, rest sourced from reference TRBV5-6 and TRBJ2-1, is DAGVTQSPTHLIKTRGQQVTLRCSPKSGHDTVSWYQQALGQGPQFIFQYYEEEERQRGNFPDRFSGHQFPNYSSELNVNALLLGDSALYLCASSPTGQGVDNEQFFGPGTRLTVL.

Only a few counts were recorded for this clone. The chain combines TRBV7-2 with TRBJ1-4; no firm D call. Trimming took off 2 bases at V and 7 bases at J, with 11 bases between the two ends. The CDR3 is 14 amino acids. The germline CDR1 and CDR2 sequences are SGHTA and FQGNSA. The CDR3 coding sequence is TGTGCCAGCAGCTTAACTCTAAAGTCTGAAAAACTGTTTTTT. Translation: CASSLTLKSEKLFF.

The rearrangement links TRBV18 to TRBJ2-7; perhaps TRBD1 as D (6 bases). The CDR3 has 13 residues. From germline, CDR1 is KGHSH and CDR2 LQKENI. V shed 2 bases and J shed 4 bases, with 9 bases lying between them. The DNA for the CDR3 is TGTGCCAGCTCACCAAGACAGGCTTACGAGCAGTACTTC. It specifies CASSPRQAYEQYF.

The chain has TRBV7-3 and TRBJ2-1; 7 bases match TRBD2. Trimming at V came to 2 bases and at J to 9 bases, leaving 7 bases not matched to a gene. The CDR3 length is 14 residues. From germline, CDR1 is SGHTA and CDR2 FQGTGA. The CDR3 coding sequence is TGTGCCAGCAGCTTACGGCGGGAGACCGGTGAGCAGTTCTTC. Translated: CASSLRRETGEQFF.

V gene TRBV18 combines with J gene TRBJ1-1; possible D gene TRBD1, 5 bases. This CDR3 comprises 13 residues. Germline assignment: CDR1 KGHSH and CDR2 LQKENI. Trimming removed 6 bases from V and 1 base from J, with 9 bases in between. The CDR3 DNA follows: TGTGCCAGCTCTCAGGGTACGAACACTGAAGCTTTCTTT. This codes for CASSQGTNTEAFF.

The gene calls are TRBV19 and TRBJ1-1, with 11 bases identical to TRBD1. Germline-derived CDR1 and CDR2 are LNHDA and SQIVND (reference sequence). CDR3 length: 13 amino acids. The junction had 3 bases not matched to a gene; V was cut back by 3 bases and J by 9 bases. CDR3 in amino acids: CASSIGQGAQAFF. CDR3 nucleotides: TGTGCCAGTAGTATCGGACAGGGGGCGCAAGCTTTCTTT.

This clone was picked up one time. The same CDR3 can be traced to other DNA sequences in this sample. The chain couples TRBV7-3 to TRBJ1-1; D call uncertain. The CDR3 runs 13 residues. Germline lookup yields CDR1 SGHTA and CDR2 FQGTGA. V lost 2 bases to trimming and J lost 1 base, with 5 bases between them. The CDR3 region has the DNA TGTGCCAGCAGCTTAGGGCGGAACACTGAAGCTTTCTTT. Amino acids: CASSLGRNTEAFF.

A few counts support this clone. V and J are TRBV7-9 and TRBJ1-1; D is unclear. Germline V gene sequence: CDR1 SEHNR, CDR2 FQNEAQ (reference sequence). The CDR3 loop spans 11 amino acids. Deletions cut 5 bases from V and 11 bases from J, with 12 bases between. This CDR3 is CASSLTVRAFF. DNA of the CDR3: TGTGCCAGCAGCCTTACGGTTCGGGCTTTCTTT.

The chain's CDR3 is CASSLQTSERELQPGELFF. The CDR3 nucleotides read TGTGCCAGCAGTTTACAGACCAGCGAGCGGGAGCTCCAACCCGGGGAGCTGTTTTTT. V and J are TRBV27 and TRBJ2-2; 8 nucleotides match TRBD2. The V gene end was trimmed by 2 bases and the J gene end by 6 bases; junction bases not matched to a gene: 17. From germline, CDR1 is MNHEY and CDR2 SMNVEV (reference sequence). This CDR3 region has 19 residues.

The J gene is TRBJ1-1, the V gene TRBV7-6, with D perhaps TRBD1 (5 bases). Germline lookup yields CDR1 SGHVS and CDR2 FNYEAQ. Trimming cost V 4 bases and J 1 base, with 16 bases left between them. This CDR3 spans 16 amino acids. This chain's CDR3 is CASSSNRLETNTEAFF. CDR3 bases: TGTGCCAGCAGCTCAAACAGGCTAGAGACGAACACTGAAGCTTTCTTT.

The J gene is TRBJ1-5, the V gene TRBV5-5, with 9 bases that match TRBD1. After removal of 7 bases from V and 4 bases from J, the junction contained 6 bases not matched to a gene. The CDR3 is made up of 14 amino acids. Germline V CDR1 and CDR2: SGHKS, YYEKEE (reference sequence). The CDR3 nucleotides are TGTGCCAGCCAACCAGGACAGGGGAATCAGCCCCAGCATTTT. It encodes CASQPGQGNQPQHF. Full variable domain (missing parts from reference TRBV5-5 and TRBJ1-5): DAGVTQSPTHLIKTRGQQVTLRCSPISGHKSVSWYQQVLGQGPQFIFQYYEKEERGRGNFPDRFSARQFPNYSSELNVNALLLGDSALYLCASQPGQGNQPQHFGDGTRLSIL.

The chain combines TRBV6-5 with TRBJ2-7; 11 bases are a match to TRBD2. With 7 bases clipped from V and 2 bases from J, the junction kept 4 bases outside the gene matches. CDR3 size: 14 residues. Germline V CDR1 and CDR2: MNHEY, SVGAGI. This chain's CDR3 is CASTGLAGTYEQYF. The DNA for the CDR3 is TGTGCCAGCACCGGACTAGCGGGTACCTACGAGCAGTACTTC.

The chain is built from TRBV15 and TRBJ2-7, with a weak D call TRBD1 (5 bases). Germline CDR1 is LNHNV and CDR2 is YYDKDF (reference sequence). Trimming removed 0 bases from V and 3 bases from J, with 9 bases in between. CDR3 length: 14 amino acids. This CDR3 reads CATSRELGRYEQYF. CDR3 nucleotides: TGTGCCACCAGCAGAGAACTGGGGCGCTACGAGCAGTACTTC.

The V and J genes are TRBV7-8 and TRBJ1-1; weak D call: TRBD1 (5 bases). The CDR3 totals 15 residues. In germline, CDR1 is SGHVS, CDR2 FQNEAQ. Trimming cost V 2 bases and J 3 bases, with 13 bases left between them. CDR3 nucleotide sequence: TGTGCCAGCAGCTTAATCGGGGGATTCGACACTGAAGCTTTCTTT. Amino acid sequence: CASSLIGGFDTEAFF.

This chain connects TRBV12-3 or TRBV12-4 to TRBJ2-1; D is uncertain. The length of the CDR3 is 12 residues. Trimming removed 8 bases at V and 5 bases at J, with 10 bases between. This CDR3 reads CASCGQNNEQFF. The CDR3 bases are TGTGCCAGCTGCGGCCAAAACAATGAGCAGTTCTTC.

The chain has TRBV4-3 and TRBJ2-2; D unresolved. V dropped 6 bases and J dropped 8 bases, with 13 bases sitting between them. The CDR3 totals 13 residues. Germline CDR1 reads LGHNA; CDR2 reads YSLEER. DNA of the CDR3: TGCGCCAGCAGATCTGAGGTGACTGGGGAGCTGTTTTTT. Translating it yields CASRSEVTGELFF.

As to this clone: No DNA is shown, since the ends of the CDR3 on it are uncertain; the CDR3 is the one TCRdb lists. The genes are TRBV5-1 and TRBJ2-4; no check of the table's D call, TRBD1, against the DNA was made. 15 amino acids form the CDR3, both terminal residues included. The germline V gene encodes CDR1 SGHRS and CDR2 YFSETQ. CDR3 residues: CASSLGWGQGAPRVF.

This clone was counted a few times. The rearrangement links TRBV29-1 to TRBJ2-1; TRBD1 aligns across 7 bases. This CDR3 is built from 17 residues. Per germline, CDR1 SQVTM and CDR2 ANQGSEA. Trimming took 1 base from V and 6 from J; bases not matched to a gene: 15. The DNA for the CDR3 is TGCAGCGTTGAAGGCCCCCGCGCAGGGGGTATTGGCAATGAGCAGTTCTTC. Amino acid sequence: CSVEGPRAGGIGNEQFF.

The chain employs TRBV5-4 and TRBJ1-1, with TRBD1 as a possible D gene (5 bases). Germline V CDR1 and CDR2: SGHNT, YYREEE (reference sequence). The length of the CDR3 is 15 residues. Trimming left V 2 bases short and J 2 bases short, with 13 bases between. CDR3: CASSLLSGLNTEAFF. As DNA, the CDR3 is TGTGCCAGCAGCTTATTATCAGGGCTTAACACTGAAGCTTTCTTT.